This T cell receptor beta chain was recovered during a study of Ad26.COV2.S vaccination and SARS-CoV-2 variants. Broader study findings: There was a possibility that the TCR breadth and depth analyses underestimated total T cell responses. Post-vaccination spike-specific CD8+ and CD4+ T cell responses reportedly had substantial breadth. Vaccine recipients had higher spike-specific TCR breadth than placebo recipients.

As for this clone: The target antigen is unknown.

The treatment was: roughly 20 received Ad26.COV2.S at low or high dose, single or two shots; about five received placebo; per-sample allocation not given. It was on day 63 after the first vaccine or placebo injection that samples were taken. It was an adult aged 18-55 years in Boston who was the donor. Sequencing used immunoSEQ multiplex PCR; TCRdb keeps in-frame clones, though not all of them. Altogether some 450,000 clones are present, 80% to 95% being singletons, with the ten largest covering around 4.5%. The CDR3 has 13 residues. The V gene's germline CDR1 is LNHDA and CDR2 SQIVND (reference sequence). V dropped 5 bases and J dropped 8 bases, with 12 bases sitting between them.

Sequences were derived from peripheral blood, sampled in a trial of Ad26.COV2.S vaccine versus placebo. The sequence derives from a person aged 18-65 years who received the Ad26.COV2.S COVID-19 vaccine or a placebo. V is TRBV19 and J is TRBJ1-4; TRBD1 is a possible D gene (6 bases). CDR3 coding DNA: TGTGCCAGTAGTCCTAACAGGGACGAAAAACTGTTTTTT. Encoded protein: CASSPNRDEKLFF.